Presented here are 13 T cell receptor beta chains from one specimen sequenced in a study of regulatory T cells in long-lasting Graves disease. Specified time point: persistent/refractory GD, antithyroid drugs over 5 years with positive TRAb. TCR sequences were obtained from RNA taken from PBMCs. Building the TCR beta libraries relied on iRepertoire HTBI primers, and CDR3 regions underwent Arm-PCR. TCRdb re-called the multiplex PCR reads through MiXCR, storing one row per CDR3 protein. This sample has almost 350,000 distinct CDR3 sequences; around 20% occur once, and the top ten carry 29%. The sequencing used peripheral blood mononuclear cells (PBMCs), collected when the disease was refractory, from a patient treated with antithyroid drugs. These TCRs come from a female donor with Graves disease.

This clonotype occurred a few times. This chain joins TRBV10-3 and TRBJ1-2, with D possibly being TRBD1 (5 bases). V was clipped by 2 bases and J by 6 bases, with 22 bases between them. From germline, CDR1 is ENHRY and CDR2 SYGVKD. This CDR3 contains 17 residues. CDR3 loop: CAISEKIGQGRFNGYTF. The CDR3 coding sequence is TGTGCCATCAGTGAGAAAATAGGGCAGGGTAGGTTCAATGGCTACACCTTC.

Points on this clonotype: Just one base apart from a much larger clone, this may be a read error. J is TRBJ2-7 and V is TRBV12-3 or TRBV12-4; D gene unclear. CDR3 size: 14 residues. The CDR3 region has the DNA TGTGCCAGCAGCTACGGACCGAGCTCCTACGAGCGGTACTTC. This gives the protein CASSYGPSSYERYF.

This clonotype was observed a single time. The CDR3 is CASSLPNTDTQYF. Written as DNA, the CDR3 is TGTGCCAGCAGCCTTCCTAACACAGATACGCAGTATTTT. The rearrangement joins TRBV5-4 to TRBJ2-3; D gene unclear. Trimming shortened V by 4 bases and J by 2 bases, and 8 bases separated the two germline ends. Looked up from germline, CDR1 is SGHNT and CDR2 is YYREEE (reference sequence). This CDR3 has 13 residues.

The DNA for the CDR3 is TGCGCCAGCAGCTCAACAGGGAGAACAGATACGCAGTATTTT. Its translation: CASSSTGRTDTQYF. The rearrangement joins TRBV5-1 to TRBJ2-3; maybe TRBD1 (6 bases). The length of the CDR3 is 14 residues. The V gene's germline CDR1 is SGHRS and CDR2 YFSETQ. Trimming took 3 bases from V and 3 from J, leaving 11 bases between them.

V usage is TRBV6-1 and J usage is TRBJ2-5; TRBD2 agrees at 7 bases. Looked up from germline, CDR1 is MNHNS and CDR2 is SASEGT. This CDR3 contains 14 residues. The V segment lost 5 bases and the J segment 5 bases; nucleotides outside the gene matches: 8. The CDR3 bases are TGTGCCAGCAGTTACAGCGGGGATTCGGAGACCCAGTACTTC. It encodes CASSYSGDSETQYF.

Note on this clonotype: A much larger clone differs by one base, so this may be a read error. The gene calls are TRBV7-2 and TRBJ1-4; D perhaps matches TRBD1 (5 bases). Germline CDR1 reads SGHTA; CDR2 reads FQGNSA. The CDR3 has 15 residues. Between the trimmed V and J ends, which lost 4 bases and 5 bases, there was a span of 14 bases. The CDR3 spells CASSSGGANNEKLFF. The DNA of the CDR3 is TGTGCCAGCAGCTCAGGAGGGGCGAACAATGAAAAACTGTTTTTT.

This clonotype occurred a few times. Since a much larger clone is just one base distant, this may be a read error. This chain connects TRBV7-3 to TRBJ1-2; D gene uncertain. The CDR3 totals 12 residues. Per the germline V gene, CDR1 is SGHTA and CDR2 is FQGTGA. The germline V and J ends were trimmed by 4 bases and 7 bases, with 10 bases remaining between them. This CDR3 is CASSSIECGYTF. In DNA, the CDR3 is TGTGCCAGCAGCTCCATTGAGTGTGGCTACACCTTC. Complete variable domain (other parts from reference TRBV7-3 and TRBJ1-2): GAGVSQTPSNKVTEKGKYVELRCDPISGHTALYWYRQSLGQGPEFLIYFQGTGAADDSGLPNDRFFAVRPEGSVSTLKIQRTERGDSAVYLCASSSIECGYTFGSGTRLTVV.

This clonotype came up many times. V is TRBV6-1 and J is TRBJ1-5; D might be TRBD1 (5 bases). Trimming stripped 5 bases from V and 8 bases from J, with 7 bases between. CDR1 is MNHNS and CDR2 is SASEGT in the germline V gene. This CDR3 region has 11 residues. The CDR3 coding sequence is TGTGCCAGCAGTCGAGGGGAGCCCCAGCATTTT. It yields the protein CASSRGEPQHF.

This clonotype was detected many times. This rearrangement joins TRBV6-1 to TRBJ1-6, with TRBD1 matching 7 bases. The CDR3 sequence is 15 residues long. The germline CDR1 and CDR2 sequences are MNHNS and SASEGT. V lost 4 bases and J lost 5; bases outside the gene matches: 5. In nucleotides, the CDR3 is TGTGCCAGCAGTGCGGCAGGGACAGATAATTCACCCCTCCACTTT. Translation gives CASSAAGTDNSPLHF.

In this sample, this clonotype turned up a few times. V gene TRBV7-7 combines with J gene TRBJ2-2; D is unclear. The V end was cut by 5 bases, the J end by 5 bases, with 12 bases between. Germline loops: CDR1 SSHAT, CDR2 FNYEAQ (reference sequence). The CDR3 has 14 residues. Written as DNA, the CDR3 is TGTGCCAGCAGCCGAAACGCGCGGACCGGGGAGCTGTTTTTT. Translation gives CASSRNARTGELFF. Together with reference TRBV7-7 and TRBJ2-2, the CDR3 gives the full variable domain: GAGVSQSPRYKVTKRGQDVTLRCDPISSHATLYWYQQALGQGPEFLTYFNYEAQPDKSGLPSDRFSAERPEGSISTLTIQRTEQRDSAMYRCASSRNARTGELFFGEGSRLTVL.

In DNA, the CDR3 is TGTGCCAGCAGCTCACTCAGGGGGAGCAATGAGCAGTTCTTC. This codes for CASSSLRGSNEQFF. The chain recombines TRBV7-6 with TRBJ2-1, with 7 positions matching TRBD1. This CDR3 is built from 14 residues. From germline, CDR1 is SGHVS and CDR2 FNYEAQ. Losses at the gene ends were 4 bases for V and 6 bases for J; bases not matched to a gene: 6. Full variable domain (remainder filled in from reference TRBV7-6 and TRBJ2-1): GAGVSQSPRYKVTKRGQDVALRCDPISGHVSLYWYRQALGQGPEFLTYFNYEAQQDKSGLPNDRFSAERPEGSISTLTIQRTEQRDSAMYRCASSSLRGSNEQFFGPGTRLTVL.

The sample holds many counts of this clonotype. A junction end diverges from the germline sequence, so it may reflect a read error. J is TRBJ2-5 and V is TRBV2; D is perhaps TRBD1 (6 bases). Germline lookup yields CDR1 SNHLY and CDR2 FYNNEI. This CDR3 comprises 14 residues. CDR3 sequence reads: CASSTDSPQGTQYF. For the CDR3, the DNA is TGTGCCAGCAGTACGGACAGCCCCCAAGGGACCCAGTACTTC.

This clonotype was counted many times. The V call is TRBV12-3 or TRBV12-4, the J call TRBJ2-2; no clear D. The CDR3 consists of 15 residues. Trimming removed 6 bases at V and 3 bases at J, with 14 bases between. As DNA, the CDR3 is TGTGCCAGCAGGCCAGCGCTCCAGGACACCGGGGAGCTGTTTTTT. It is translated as CASRPALQDTGELFF.